Below are 20 T cell receptor beta chains sequenced from a single sample in a study of cytotoxic CD8 clonotypes in ibrutinib-treated CLL. Using immunoSEQ multiplex PCR, the repertoire was profiled, and TCRdb retains in-frame clones only, with some absent. The sample holds some 76,000 clones, around four fifths seen once. The specimen was PBMCs, collected after 24 months of ibrutinib treatment. The receptor set was obtained from a human donor with chronic lymphocytic leukemia.

This clone showed up just once. This chain links TRBV5-5 with TRBJ2-2, with D hard to call. V lost 0 bases to trimming and J lost 6 bases, with 9 bases between them. This CDR3 is 14 amino acids long. Looked up from germline, CDR1 is SGHKS and CDR2 is YYEKEE (reference sequence). This chain's CDR3 is CASSLGGSPGELFF. For the CDR3, the DNA is TGTGCCAGCAGCTTGGGAGGATCTCCCGGGGAGCTGTTTTTT.

There are a few counts of this clone. The chain couples TRBV28 to TRBJ1-1; TRBD1 is a possible D gene (6 bases). The V end was cut by 2 bases, the J end by 7 bases, with 11 bases between. Per the germline V gene, CDR1 is MDHEN and CDR2 is SYDVKM. This CDR3 comprises 13 residues. The CDR3 sequence is CASSLGGRGEAFF. CDR3 nucleotides: TGTGCCAGCAGTTTAGGAGGCAGGGGTGAAGCTTTCTTT.

The chain carries TRBV6-4 and TRBJ2-2; 14 nucleotides line up with TRBD2. The trim removed 5 bases at V and 3 bases at J, leaving 5 bases unmatched. The CDR3 spans 17 residues. Germline V gene data show CDR1 as MRHNA and CDR2 as SNTAGT. CDR3: CASSPGLAGADTGELFF. The CDR3 bases are TGTGCCAGCAGTCCGGGACTAGCGGGAGCGGACACCGGGGAGCTGTTTTTT.

This chain links TRBV5-1 with TRBJ2-1, with D possibly being TRBD2 (6 bases). The V and J ends lost 1 base and 1 base respectively, with 24 bases between them. Germline lookup yields CDR1 SGHRS and CDR2 YFSETQ. The CDR3 sequence is 20 residues long. CDR3 DNA: TGCGCCAGCAGCTTGCCACCCGGGGCCTACGGGAGACCTTCCTACAATGAGCAGTTCTTC. This translates into CASSLPPGAYGRPSYNEQFF.

This clone has more than one count but fewer than ten. V usage is TRBV28 and J usage is TRBJ2-7; 11 bases line up with TRBD2. With 6 bases clipped from V and 2 bases from J, the junction kept 6 bases outside the gene matches. The germline V gene has CDR1 MDHEN and CDR2 SYDVKM. This CDR3 has 15 amino acids. This CDR3 is CASRRTSGRTYEQYF. The DNA for the CDR3 is TGTGCCAGCAGAAGAACTAGCGGGAGAACCTACGAGCAGTACTTC.

This clone has only one observation. CDR3 coding DNA: TGTGCCAGCAGCTTGGCGGGGCAGCCCTACGAGCAGTACTTC. Translation gives CASSLAGQPYEQYF. V usage is TRBV5-6 and J usage is TRBJ2-7; D may match TRBD1 or TRBD2 (5 bases each). Germline loops: CDR1 SGHDT, CDR2 YYEEEE. The V end lost 0 bases, the J end lost 2 bases, and 9 bases lay between the germline ends. The CDR3 is 14 amino acids.

The CDR3 reads CATSRAVTENTEAFF. The CDR3 nucleotides read TGTGCCACCAGCAGAGCCGTCACTGAGAACACTGAAGCTTTCTTT. The V gene is TRBV15, the J gene TRBJ1-1; D unclear. The V and J ends lost 1 base and 1 base respectively, with 10 bases between them. Germline-derived CDR1 and CDR2 are LNHNV and YYDKDF (reference sequence). The CDR3 sequence is 15 residues long.

The chain employs TRBV2 and TRBJ2-2; 8 bases map to TRBD1. CDR1 SNHLY and CDR2 FYNNEI come from the germline V gene. The CDR3 extends over 16 amino acids. The trim removed 3 bases at V and 7 bases at J, leaving 10 bases unmatched. In DNA form, the CDR3 reads TGTGCCAGCAGTGATCGCGGGGCAGGGGGCGGCGGGGAGCTGTTTTTT. This encodes CASSDRGAGGGGELFF.

This chain connects TRBV7-3 to TRBJ2-3; either TRBD1 or TRBD2 may fit D (5 bases each). This CDR3 spans 13 amino acids. The V end lost 5 bases, the J end lost 8 bases, and 14 bases lay between the germline ends. Looked up from germline, CDR1 is SGHTA and CDR2 is FQGTGA. CDR3 protein: CASSPQTGGTQYF. The DNA of the CDR3 is TGTGCCAGCAGCCCCCAAACAGGAGGTACGCAGTATTTT.

The sample holds one count of this clone. The V call is TRBV5-1, the J call TRBJ1-1; D is unclear. Trimming removed 2 bases from V and 3 bases from J, with 8 bases in between. Germline-derived CDR1 and CDR2 are SGHRS and YFSETQ. The CDR3 length is 13 residues. Written as DNA, the CDR3 is TGCGCCAGCAGCTTTGACACCTACACTGAAGCTTTCTTT. Its translation is CASSFDTYTEAFF.

The chain carries TRBV7-3 and TRBJ2-2; D not certain. There are 14 residues in the CDR3. V was shortened by 6 bases and J by 0 bases, with 8 bases between the two germline ends. Germline V CDR1 and CDR2: SGHTA, FQGTGA. CDR3 residues: CASSQLANTGELFF. The CDR3 DNA is TGTGCCAGCAGTCAACTTGCGAACACCGGGGAGCTGTTTTTT.

The chain combines TRBV5-1 with TRBJ1-3; D not resolved. This CDR3 region has 16 residues. Trimming pared 0 bases from V and 1 base from J, leaving 11 bases between. Germline CDR1 and CDR2: SGHRS and YFSETQ. CDR3 in DNA: TGCGCCAGCAGCTTGGCCCCGGGAGGGTCTGGAAACACCATATATTTT. It yields the protein CASSLAPGGSGNTIYF.

J is TRBJ2-7 and V is TRBV7-3; 8 nucleotides agree with TRBD1. The CDR3 is made up of 15 amino acids. Trimming removed 5 bases from V and 3 bases from J; junction bases left unmatched: 9. Looked up from germline, CDR1 is SGHTA and CDR2 is FQGTGA. DNA for the CDR3: TGTGCCAGCAGCCTGACCGGGACAGGACTCTACGAGCAGTACTTC. It yields the protein CASSLTGTGLYEQYF.

The chain joins TRBV27 to TRBJ2-1, with 12 positions matching TRBD1. V lost 7 bases to trimming and J lost 8 bases; unmatched junction nucleotides: 6. This CDR3 region has 14 residues. Germline V lookup: CDR1 MNHEY, CDR2 SMNVEV (reference sequence). CDR3 DNA sequence: TGTGCCAGCAAGCCGGGACAGGGGGCGTATGAGCAGTTCTTC. It is translated as CASKPGQGAYEQFF.

The chain couples TRBV7-9 to TRBJ2-3; D is perhaps TRBD1 (5 bases). The CDR3 has 11 amino acids. The germline V gene encodes CDR1 SEHNR and CDR2 FQNEAQ (reference sequence). V lost 6 bases and J 6 bases, leaving 7 bases between the germline ends. The CDR3 sequence: CASSWGDTQYF. The CDR3 nucleotides are TGTGCCAGCAGTTGGGGCGATACGCAGTATTTT.

The rearrangement uses TRBV19 and TRBJ2-3, with D maybe TRBD2 (7 bases). V was clipped by 4 bases and J by 2 bases, with 16 bases between them. This CDR3 contains 16 residues. The germline V gene has CDR1 LNHDA and CDR2 SQIVND (reference sequence). CDR3 amino acids: CASSRGASGYTDTQYF. CDR3 in DNA: TGTGCCAGTAGTAGGGGGGCTAGCGGATACACAGATACGCAGTATTTT. Filled out from reference TRBV19 and TRBJ2-3, the complete variable domain reads DGGITQSPKYLFRKEGQNVTLSCEQNLNHDAMYWYRQDPGQGLRLIYYSQIVNDFQKGDIAEGYSVSREKKESFPLTVTSAQKNPTAFYLCASSRGASGYTDTQYFGPGTRLTVL.

The chain combines TRBV28 with TRBJ2-2; the match to TRBD1 covers 8 bases. This CDR3 spans 16 amino acids. The germline gives CDR1 MDHEN, CDR2 SYDVKM. V trimming: 3 bases; J trimming: 4 bases; junction bases outside the gene matches: 7. The CDR3 sequence is CASSFEGQVGTGELFF. The CDR3 DNA follows: TGTGCCAGCAGTTTCGAGGGACAGGTTGGCACCGGGGAGCTGTTTTTT.

V gene TRBV10-2 combines with J gene TRBJ1-5; D call uncertain. The ends were cut back, 0 bases at V and 4 bases at J, with 7 bases in the middle. CDR1 and CDR2 from the germline V gene are WSHSY and SAAADI. The CDR3 is 14 amino acids. In DNA, the CDR3 is TGCGCCAGCAGTGAGTCCACAGTAAATCAGCCCCAGCATTTT. This sequence encodes CASSESTVNQPQHF.

The rearrangement links TRBV19 to TRBJ2-3, with TRBD2 identical over 9 bases. Trimming cost V 5 bases and J 2 bases; bases outside gene matches: 8. The CDR3 consists of 16 residues. Germline CDR1 is LNHDA and CDR2 is SQIVND (reference sequence). In nucleotides, the CDR3 is TGTGCCAGTAGTGCTACCGGGACTAGCTTCACAGATACGCAGTATTTT. It specifies CASSATGTSFTDTQYF.

The chain couples TRBV5-8 to TRBJ2-3; D is perhaps TRBD1 (6 bases). From germline, CDR1 is SGHTS and CDR2 YDEGEE. The CDR3 length is 17 residues. V lost 0 bases and J 5 bases, leaving 19 bases between the germline ends. The CDR3, as DNA: TGTGCCAGCAGCTTGGTGTCCGGGACACCTGGATTAGATACGCAGTATTTT. Amino acid sequence: CASSLVSGTPGLDTQYF.